A single sample gave rise to the 15 T cell receptor beta chains below, sequenced in a study of T cell responses to AZD1222 COVID-19 vaccine (dated by TCRdb to about 2021). To prepare the library, the immunoSEQ multiplex PCR assay was applied. TCRdb mirrors the immuneACCESS table, restricted to in-frame sequences. Some clones are absent from its copies; in checked studies, under half trace to an unresolved V gene, and the reason for the others is unknown. Within this sample are roughly 140,000 clones, with approximately 91% of them counted one time only. About 1.8% of the sample rests with the top ten. The time point label for this specimen denotes: about 28 days (+/-7) after the second vaccine dose. Here the sequenced sample was peripheral blood, taken 28 days after the second AZD1222 dose. These receptor sequences come from an adult who received the AZD1222 COVID-19 vaccine.

The chain recombines TRBV27 with TRBJ2-7; the match to TRBD1 covers 8 bases. CDR1 is MNHEY, CDR2 SMNVEV, per germline (reference sequence). The CDR3 has 15 amino acids. Trimming cost V 7 bases and J 4 bases; bases outside gene matches: 12. CDR3 residues: CASNNARTGLYEQYF. CDR3 coding DNA: TGTGCCAGCAACAACGCCCGGACAGGGTTGTACGAGCAGTACTTC.

The chain couples TRBV5-1 to TRBJ2-1, with D unclear. The V end was cut by 2 bases, the J end by 5 bases, with 8 bases between. The CDR3 is 13 residues long. The germline gives CDR1 SGHRS, CDR2 YFSETQ. In nucleotides, the CDR3 is TGCGCCAGCAGCTTTGCAGAGGACAATGAGCAGTTCTTC. Amino acids: CASSFAEDNEQFF. The variable domain in full, completed from reference TRBV5-1 and TRBJ2-1, reads KAGVTQTPRYLIKTRGQQVTLSCSPISGHRSVSWYQQTPGQGLQFLFEYFSETQRNKGNFPGRFSGRQFSNSRSEMNVSTLELGDSALYLCASSFAEDNEQFFGPGTRLTVL.

V is TRBV7-8 and J is TRBJ1-5; D possibly corresponds to TRBD1 (5 bases). Germline V gene sequence: CDR1 SGHVS, CDR2 FQNEAQ. The CDR3 is 15 residues long. V lost 1 base and J 3 bases, leaving 10 bases between the germline ends. Here the CDR3 DNA reads TGTGCCAGCAGCTTAGGACAGCTTGACAATCAGCCCCAGCATTTT. It codes for CASSLGQLDNQPQHF.

The chain employs TRBV3-1 (or the pseudogene TRBV3-2) and TRBJ1-2; 7 nucleotides line up with TRBD1. The CDR3 totals 16 residues. V lost 1 base and J lost 1; bases outside the gene matches: 6. CDR1 LGHDT and CDR2 YNNKEL come from the germline V gene (reference sequence). CDR3 amino acids: CASSQVTGALNYGYTF. The CDR3 nucleotides read TGTGCCAGCAGCCAAGTAACAGGGGCCCTTAACTATGGCTACACCTTC.

V and J are TRBV5-1 and TRBJ1-2; D uncertain. From germline, CDR1 is SGHRS and CDR2 YFSETQ. Trimming removed 0 bases from V and 2 bases from J, with 8 bases in between. The CDR3 is 14 residues long. CDR3 region: CASSLGAVNYGYTF. Written as DNA, the CDR3 is TGCGCCAGCAGCTTGGGGGCAGTCAACTATGGCTACACCTTC.

This sequence joins TRBV11-2 and TRBJ1-2; D is ambiguous. V lost 5 bases and J 6 bases, leaving 19 bases between the germline ends. Germline lookup yields CDR1 SGHAT and CDR2 FQNNGV. The CDR3 covers 15 residues. Here the CDR3 DNA reads TGTGCCAGCAGCCATCCGGGAGGACTTAGTGATGGCTACACCTTC. It yields the protein CASSHPGGLSDGYTF.

The chain links TRBV6-2 or TRBV6-3 to TRBJ1-2; no reliable D call. Germline V gene data show CDR1 as MNHEY and CDR2 as SVGEGT. The CDR3 is made up of 14 amino acids. Trimming left V 7 bases short and J 8 bases short, with 20 bases between. The DNA for the CDR3 is TGTGCCAGCACCTACTCTCAGCGGGCGCGGGGCTACACCTTC. Its translation is CASTYSQRARGYTF.

The rearrangement joins TRBV5-8 to TRBJ2-7, with TRBD1 matching over 8 bases. Germline V gene data show CDR1 as SGHTS and CDR2 as YDEGEE. V lost 4 bases and J lost 2; bases outside the gene matches: 8. The CDR3 consists of 15 residues. The chain's CDR3 is CASSHDRGNTYEQYF. In nucleotides, the CDR3 is TGTGCCAGCAGCCACGACAGGGGTAATACCTACGAGCAGTACTTC.

The rearrangement joins TRBV20-1 to TRBJ1-1; no clear D gene. With 5 bases removed from V and 1 base from J, the gap between germline ends came to 2 bases. The germline V gene encodes CDR1 DFQATT and CDR2 SNEGSKA (reference sequence). This CDR3 is 10 amino acids long. In nucleotides, the CDR3 is TGCAGTGCTGGGAACACTGAAGCTTTCTTT. Translated: CSAGNTEAFF.

The chain couples TRBV2 to TRBJ1-2; TRBD1 is a possible D gene (6 bases). V was trimmed by 2 bases and J by 2 bases, leaving 9 bases between them. Germline values: CDR1 SNHLY, CDR2 FYNNEI. The CDR3 spans 14 residues. The CDR3 sequence: CASSELDRNYGYTF. Here the CDR3 DNA reads TGTGCCAGCAGTGAATTAGACAGGAACTATGGCTACACCTTC.

The V gene is TRBV15, the J gene TRBJ1-4; D is possibly TRBD1 (6 bases). Germline lookup yields CDR1 LNHNV and CDR2 YYDKDF (reference sequence). This CDR3 region has 13 residues. Deletions cut 5 bases from V and 8 bases from J, with 12 bases between. This CDR3 reads CATSAQGWEKLFF. The CDR3 DNA is TGTGCCACCAGCGCTCAGGGGTGGGAAAAACTGTTTTTT.

The rearrangement joins TRBV5-5 to TRBJ1-1; a possible D gene is TRBD1 (6 bases). Germline lookup yields CDR1 SGHKS and CDR2 YYEKEE (reference sequence). V shed 5 bases and J shed 5 bases, with 19 bases lying between them. The CDR3 runs 15 residues. The CDR3 sequence is CASRRQGGGGTEAFF. The CDR3, as DNA: TGTGCCAGCAGGCGCCAGGGCGGAGGGGGGACTGAAGCTTTCTTT.

CDR3 bases: TGTGCCAGCAGCTTAACAGGTCCCCTCCACTTT. As protein: CASSLTGPLHF. The genes are TRBV7-9 and TRBJ1-6, with D possibly being TRBD1 (5 bases). Germline V gene sequence: CDR1 SEHNR, CDR2 FQNEAQ (reference sequence). The CDR3 consists of 11 residues. V dropped 2 bases and J dropped 13 bases, with 6 bases sitting between them.

The gene calls are TRBV4-1 and TRBJ1-1, with a tentative D call TRBD1 (6 bases). Between the trimmed V and J ends, which lost 0 bases and 4 bases, there was a span of 9 bases. CDR1 is MGHRA and CDR2 is YSYEKL in the germline V gene. The CDR3 consists of 14 residues. The CDR3 spells CASSQEGRGTEAFF. CDR3 DNA: TGCGCCAGCAGCCAAGAGGGCAGGGGCACTGAAGCTTTCTTT.

The chain employs TRBV19 and TRBJ1-5; 7 bases map to TRBD1. With V trimmed by 4 bases and J by 3 bases, 3 bases remained unmatched. The CDR3 runs 14 residues. Germline V gene lookup returns CDR1 LNHDA and CDR2 SQIVND (reference sequence). CDR3 coding DNA: TGTGCCAGTAGTAGGGGACAGCCCAATCAGCCCCAGCATTTT. Encoded protein: CASSRGQPNQPQHF.